This entry lists 17 T cell receptor beta chains sequenced from one sample in a study of vaccination and CD4 T cells after COVID-19. Their antigen targets remain unknown. The assay that was used to sequence DNA from cultured CD4+ T cells was the Oncomine TCR Beta short-read assay. Each CDR3 protein is one row after TCRdb ran MiXCR on the PCR reads. The sample includes thousands of distinct CDR3 sequences, more than 45% of them seen just once. The treatment denotes: approximately 10-day PBMC culture with coronavirus spike peptide pools or control peptides (ViraFEST assay). During the years 2011-2018, before the COVID-19 pandemic, the unexposed donor's CD4+ T cells were collected. What was sequenced was CD4+ T cells from blood, cultured in vitro. The receptor source for this set is a human donor in good health.

V is TRBV20-1 and J is TRBJ2-7; 15 bases agree with TRBD2. This CDR3 is 15 amino acids long. V lost 4 bases to trimming and J lost 7 bases; unmatched junction nucleotides: 8. CDR1 DFQATT and CDR2 SNEGSKA come from the germline V gene (reference sequence). In DNA form, the CDR3 reads TGCAGTGCTATGGGACTAGCGGGGGGCGGAAGGGAGCAGTACTTC. It encodes CSAMGLAGGGREQYF.

The chain joins TRBV15 to TRBJ1-6; no clear D gene. The V end was cut by 1 base, the J end by 4 bases, with 17 bases between. The germline V gene has CDR1 LNHNV and CDR2 YYDKDF (reference sequence). This CDR3 has 18 amino acids. The CDR3 sequence is CATSRVVRTAKYNSPLHF. CDR3 sequence (DNA): TGTGCCACCAGCAGAGTAGTGCGGACCGCCAAGTATAATTCACCCCTCCACTTT.

The chain links TRBV7-9 to TRBJ2-2, with D unresolved. Germline CDR1 is SEHNR and CDR2 is FQNEAQ (reference sequence). Trimming took 2 bases from V and 7 from J, leaving 14 bases between them. This CDR3 is 15 amino acids long. CDR3 sequence (DNA): TGTGCCAGCAGCTTAAGGTGGAAGGTCGACGGGGAGCTGTTTTTT. Encoded protein: CASSLRWKVDGELFF.

This clonotype appeared a few times. The genes are TRBV24-1 and TRBJ1-5; no clear D. The V end was cut by 12 bases, the J end by 4 bases, with 21 bases between. The CDR3 contains 15 residues. Germline V gives CDR1 KGHDR, CDR2 SFDVKD. CDR3 bases: TGTGCCCCCCCCCCAGGAGATGGGGAAAATCAGCCCCAGCATTTT. Its protein product is CAPPPGDGENQPQHF.

This clonotype was detected only a few times. V and J are TRBV5-4 and TRBJ2-5, with D uncertain. The germline gives CDR1 SGHNT, CDR2 YYREEE (reference sequence). Trimming took 0 bases from V and 2 from J, leaving 11 bases between them. This CDR3 has 15 amino acids. DNA for the CDR3: TGTGCCAGCAGCTTGGCACCGGACCATCAAGAGACCCAGTACTTC. Its protein product is CASSLAPDHQETQYF.

The rearrangement links TRBV24-1 to TRBJ2-3, with 9 bases aligning to TRBD2. The CDR3 length is 18 residues. With 4 bases clipped from V and 2 bases from J, the junction kept 12 bases outside the gene matches. The germline gives CDR1 KGHDR, CDR2 SFDVKD. The CDR3 loop is CATSDSSWVAGDTDTQYF. CDR3 bases: TGTGCCACCAGTGACTCCTCCTGGGTAGCGGGAGACACAGATACGCAGTATTTT.

The chain couples TRBV6-5 to TRBJ1-2; D gene ambiguous. The CDR3 extends over 14 amino acids. Between the trimmed V and J ends, which lost 0 bases and 2 bases, there was a span of 7 bases. Germline values: CDR1 MNHEY, CDR2 SVGAGI. The CDR3 coding sequence is TGTGCCAGCAGTTACTCACAAGCGAACTATGGCTACACCTTC. Translated, it gives CASSYSQANYGYTF.

A single count supports this clonotype. The chain combines TRBV10-3 with TRBJ2-2; weak D call: TRBD2 (5 bases). The CDR3 sequence is 15 residues long. V was pared by 4 bases and J by 4 bases, with 13 bases between. Germline CDR1 reads ENHRY; CDR2 reads SYGVKD. The CDR3, as DNA: TGTGCCATCAGTGGCAACGGGGTAGGCACCGGGGAGCTGTTTTTT. Its protein is CAISGNGVGTGELFF.

This chain uses TRBV2 with TRBJ2-5, with TRBD2 as a possible D gene (6 bases). Germline assignment: CDR1 SNHLY and CDR2 FYNNEI. The V gene lost 9 bases and the J gene lost 2 bases, with 16 bases spanning the gap. The CDR3 runs to 14 residues. The CDR3 coding sequence is TGTGCCAGTCGGCGTAGCGGCCTGCAAGAGACCCAGTACTTC. This translates into CASRRSGLQETQYF.

The chain recombines TRBV5-4 with TRBJ1-2; D is possibly TRBD1 (5 bases). V lost 4 bases and J 2 bases, leaving 9 bases between the germline ends. The CDR3 is made up of 13 amino acids. Germline-derived CDR1 and CDR2 are SGHNT and YYREEE (reference sequence). The CDR3 region is CASSRGLNYGYTF. The CDR3 bases are TGTGCCAGCAGCAGGGGCCTAAACTATGGCTACACCTTC.

A few counts support this clonotype. The rearrangement joins TRBV27 to TRBJ2-5; weak D call: TRBD1 (5 bases). The CDR3 sequence is 13 residues long. In germline, CDR1 is MNHEY, CDR2 SMNVEV (reference sequence). V lost 8 bases to trimming and J lost 4 bases, with 14 bases between them. CDR3 DNA sequence: TGTGCCAGCGAGTCGTGGGGCGGAGAGACCCAGTACTTC. Translation gives CASESWGGETQYF.

The chain couples TRBV30 to TRBJ1-4; D is uncertain. V lost 2 bases, J lost 7 bases, and 8 bases lay in between. Per germline, CDR1 GTSNPN and CDR2 SVGIG (reference sequence). This CDR3 spans 12 amino acids. Here the CDR3 DNA reads TGTGCCTGGAGTAGGTGGGGTGAAAAACTGTTTTTT. The encoded protein is CAWSRWGEKLFF.

The rearrangement links TRBV30 to TRBJ1-1, with D tentatively TRBD1 (5 bases). Trimming cost V 3 bases and J 8 bases, with 13 bases left between them. Looked up from germline, CDR1 is GTSNPN and CDR2 is SVGIG (reference sequence). CDR3 length: 12 amino acids. The CDR3 region has the DNA TGTGCCTGGAGGAGGGGCACGGGAGAAGCTTTCTTT. Residues: CAWRRGTGEAFF.

The chain recombines TRBV20-1 with TRBJ2-7, with D perhaps matching TRBD1 or TRBD2 (5 bases each). Trimming removed 3 bases from V and 2 bases from J, with 11 bases in between. From germline, CDR1 is DFQATT and CDR2 SNEGSKA (reference sequence). The CDR3 is made up of 13 amino acids. CDR3 sequence (DNA): TGCAGTGCTAGGAGGCCGGGGCCCTACGAGCAGTACTTC. Its translation: CSARRPGPYEQYF.

The V and J genes are TRBV27 and TRBJ2-3; D gene uncertain. The CDR3 consists of 14 residues. V was clipped by 5 bases and J by 1 base, with 10 bases between them. Germline assignment: CDR1 MNHEY and CDR2 SMNVEV (reference sequence). The CDR3 sequence is CASSPRWGTDTQYF. In nucleotides, the CDR3 is TGTGCCAGCAGTCCCCGATGGGGCACAGATACGCAGTATTTT.

This chain links TRBV29-1 with TRBJ1-5, with D tentatively TRBD1 (6 bases). The CDR3 consists of 12 residues. Germline-derived CDR1 and CDR2 are SQVTM and ANQGSEA. V was clipped by 6 bases and J by 8 bases, with 14 bases between them. The CDR3: CSVQTGREPQHF. CDR3 DNA: TGCAGCGTCCAAACAGGGAGGGAGCCCCAGCATTTT.

The chain links TRBV4-2 to TRBJ1-1; D not certain. CDR3 length: 13 residues. The germline V gene encodes CDR1 LGHNA and CDR2 YNFKEQ. V lost 0 bases, J lost 11 bases, and 13 bases lay in between. The DNA for the CDR3 is TGTGCCAGCAGCCAAGATAAGTATTTGTCTGCTTTCTTT. Residues: CASSQDKYLSAFF.